The present entry profiles one TCR beta chain with its context. The antigen this receptor binds is unknown. Base quality data are lacking; no much larger clone is found one base away. V and J are truncated by 4 bases and 6 bases respectively, leaving an intervening sequence of 19 bases. CDR3 length: 15 amino acids, cysteine to phenylalanine. The DNA shown is the 45-base CDR3, in frame from base 1. Based on the germline V gene, the CDR1 and CDR2 sequences are SNHLY and FYNNEI. This sample was taken from a study of siplizumab effects on memory and regulatory T cells (dated by TCRdb to the late 2010s). General notes on the study: The effect of the anti-CD2 antibody siplizumab on alloreactive T-cell subsets was examined in allogeneic mixed lymphocyte reactions constructed from human PBMCs. Beyond this particular receptor, the publication reports: Siplizumab significantly lowered the cumulative frequency of alloreactive sequences that could be traced to unstimulated CD4+ memory T cells. Sequences below about 10^-5 frequency were poorly captured, so only a minor fraction of alloreactive clones could be mapped to unstimulated subsets. About 80-96% of proliferating CD4+ or CD8+ clones could not be given a naive or memory phenotype. Whether proliferating Tregs from siplizumab cultures were suppressive was not functionally confirmed. Compared with memory T cells, unstimulated naive T cells appeared more diverse, and naive cells seemed to make a substantial contribution to the alloresponse. In reactions with siplizumab, an average of approximately 69% of mappable alloreactive CD4+ clones were Treg-derived, compared with 25% to 30% in control reactions.

TCRbeta CDR3 sequencing was performed on sorted unstimulated T cells and on proliferating T cells recovered from mixed lymphocyte reactions. Fresh whole blood from 9 to 10 HLA-typed healthy donors served as the source for isolating PBMCs. Unstimulated CD4+ regulatory T cells were FACS-sorted to map the origin of alloreactive clones. The library came from the immunoSEQ multiplex PCR assay. Each sample had 85,000 to 100,000 TCR templates assayed by the deep sequencing platform. Genomic DNA extracted from sorted T cells was used for TCRbeta CDR3 sequencing. Processing in the source paper ran as follows. The R programming language was used for clonal analysis of the TCRbeta CDR3 data. Alloreactive CD4+ and CD8+ clones were identified by comparing unstimulated samples to CFSE-low samples taken after the reaction. By matching sequences to the repertoires of sorted unstimulated Treg and non-Treg cells, each alloreactive CD4+ clone was assigned a regulatory or non-regulatory origin. The immuneACCESS repertoire file appears here via TCRdb, limited to in-frame rearrangements. These files lack a portion of the clones; in checked studies, under half of the deficit traces to unresolved V genes, and the cause of the others is not known. V and J calls and clone size are copied from that table; D and trimming were computed from the DNA. This sample is represented by 90,000 to 120,000 clones; about 94% of them were singletons. The ten largest clones add up to about 0.62% of the sample.

This chain joins TRBV2 to TRBJ2-7; the D gene cannot be named for sure. The source of this sequence is a human donor in good health. The sequenced sample was Tregs sorted from blood. The DNA sequence reads TGTGCCAGCAGTGCAACCCCCGGGCCACCTTCCGAGCAGTACTTC. This is translated as CASSATPGPPSEQYF.